This TCR beta chain was observed in a study of blood T cell repertoires in COVID-19. Looking at the study overall: Samples representing acute and convalescent COVID-19 were sourced from the United States, Italy and Spain. The cDNA or gDNA used as material had been derived from T cells, B-cell-depleted T cells, or PBMCs.

This CDR3 contains 15 residues. Germline CDR1 DFQATT, CDR2 SNEGSKA (reference sequence). V dropped 3 bases and J dropped 0 bases, with 13 bases sitting between them. This clone was detected once. In the original analysis: Amplified reference gene primers provided the basis for estimating nucleated cell counts. Here immunoSEQ multiplex PCR was the method, and the copy in TCRdb shows in-frame clones only, minus some. V and J calls and clone size are copied from that table; D and trimming were computed from the DNA. The table has about 26,000 clones, about 92% seen once; the top ten hold about 2.8%. The sample taken for sequencing was peripheral blood. The origin of this receptor is a human donor in a cohort sampled during active COVID-19. The chain has TRBV20-1 and TRBJ2-3, with D perhaps TRBD2 (5 bases). The CDR3 sequence: CSASLRTSSTDTQYF. The CDR3 region has the DNA TGCAGTGCTAGTCTAAGGACTTCTAGCACAGATACGCAGTATTTT.